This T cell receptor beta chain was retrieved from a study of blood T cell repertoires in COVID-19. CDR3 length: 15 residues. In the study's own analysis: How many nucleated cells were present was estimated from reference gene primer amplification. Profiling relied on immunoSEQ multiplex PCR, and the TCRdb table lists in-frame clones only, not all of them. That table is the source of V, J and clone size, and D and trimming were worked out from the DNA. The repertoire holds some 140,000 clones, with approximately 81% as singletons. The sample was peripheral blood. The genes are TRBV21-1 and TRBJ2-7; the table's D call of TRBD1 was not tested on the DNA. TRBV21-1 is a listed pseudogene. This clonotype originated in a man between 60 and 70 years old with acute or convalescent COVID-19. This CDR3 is CASSTGQDPAYEQYF. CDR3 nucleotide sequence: TGTGCCAGCAGCACCGGACAGGACCCGGCCTACGAGCAGTACTTC.